A selection of T cell receptor beta chains follows, all from one sample in a study of regulatory T cells in long-lasting Graves disease. TCRdb used MiXCR to reprocess the multiplex PCR reads, holding one entry per CDR3 protein. Altogether about 440,000 distinct CDR3 sequences are present, about 15% being singletons, with the ten largest covering about 25%. This same sample was also part of a study on T cells in Graves' hyperthyroidism and ophthalmopathy.

The sample was peripheral blood mononuclear cells (PBMCs), taken at new diagnosis, from a patient treated with antithyroid drugs. The receptors here all came from a young woman with Graves disease. CDR3s leave out the opening cysteine and the closing phenylalanine or tryptophan. Each record gives: J gene, V gene, clone size, CDR3 protein. The size of a clone is reported for some rows only, either as once, few or many, or as a class for expanded clones.

TRBJ2-7,TRBV20-1,.,SAPNREPREQY
TRBJ1-1,TRBV12-3/TRBV12-4,many,ASNRARGTEAF
TRBJ2-4,TRBV11-3,.,ASSEPRGRAKNIQY
TRBJ2-1,TRBV29-1,many,SVWSPPNEQF
TRBJ2-1,TRBV30,many,AWSVLDLGEQF
TRBJ1-6,TRBV28,many,ASSYPRGRFISPLH
TRBJ1-5,TRBV20-1,few,SARDRGAGNQPQH
TRBJ2-1,TRBV7-2,many,ASSFGGASGAGEQF
TRBJ1-1,TRBV7-2,.,ASSLSAGNTEAF
TRBJ2-7,TRBV6-1,.,ASSEVIQGQQY
TRBJ1-2,TRBV30,many,AWSVLWTWKGYT
TRBJ2-7,TRBV12-3/TRBV12-4,many,ASRESGRASYEQY
TRBJ2-7,TRBV28,many,ASSLGLYEQY
TRBJ2-2,TRBV12-3/TRBV12-4,.,ASRDGLQNTGELF
TRBJ1-1,TRBV7-3,many,ASSLTNRGTEAF
TRBJ2-1,TRBV7-8,many,ASSLGLMSSYNEQF
TRBJ2-1,TRBV4-1,.,ASSQDLAGVYEQF
TRBJ1-5,TRBV6-2/TRBV6-3,many,ASSYDSLGPQH
TRBJ2-1,TRBV6-1,.,ASNSRLAVASNEQF
TRBJ1-4,TRBV19,.,ASSMWTTNEKLF
TRBJ2-5,TRBV12-3/TRBV12-4,few,ASTRDYETQY
TRBJ1-2,TRBV7-9,many,ASSLTGTAAYGYT
TRBJ2-5,TRBV29-1,.,SARDFQETQY
TRBJ2-7,TRBV7-2,many,ASSMGPRGSYEQY
TRBJ2-1,TRBV28,few,ASSFPLAYEQF
TRBJ2-7,TRBV7-8,many,ASSPLGGLSYEQY
TRBJ2-7,TRBV28,many,ASSQGGNYEQY
TRBJ2-1,TRBV24-1,many,ATSDSLAGGGNEQF
TRBJ1-4,TRBV20-1,many,SARDRETGVGYEKLF
TRBJ1-4,TRBV6-1,.,ASIEGGWREKLF
TRBJ1-1,TRBV29-1,.,SVEGTQAEAF
TRBJ1-4,TRBV20-1,many,SARGTGANEKLF
TRBJ2-5,TRBV14,many,ASSQDTTGYETQY
TRBJ2-7,TRBV3-1,.,ASGPVGTGTYEQY
TRBJ2-7,TRBV7-2,.,ASSLIGLPSSYEQY
TRBJ2-1,TRBV19,many,ASSIETGTSRNEQF
TRBJ2-7,TRBV10-1,few,ASSALAGWGEQY
TRBJ1-1,TRBV4-1,.,ASSLSGGRVSTEAF
TRBJ2-5,TRBV7-2,many,ASSLGVRKETQY
TRBJ2-1,TRBV2,many,ASSEYAAGVLNEQF
TRBJ1-1,TRBV15,.,ATRGPIRAF
TRBJ2-3,TRBV6-1,many,ASKLAGGGTDTQY
TRBJ2-5,TRBV7-3,many,ASSLRPAETQY
TRBJ1-1,TRBV11-2,many,ASSLRGRDTEAF
TRBJ2-1,TRBV7-9,many,ASSLARGLALQEQF
TRBJ2-2,TRBV2,many,ASRVSSHTGELF
TRBJ2-6,TRBV11-2,.,ASSPGTGPGANVLT
TRBJ1-6,TRBV27,.,ASSLSFRGSPLH
TRBJ2-5,TRBV15,many,ATSRAPQETQY
TRBJ1-2,TRBV6-1,many,AMGPQGTGLNYGYT
TRBJ2-1,TRBV5-1,many,ASSLENRGHEQF
TRBJ1-2,TRBV29-1,few,SVEDLPGARDRGYGYT
TRBJ2-5,TRBV19,.,ASSMTKETQY
TRBJ2-3,TRBV29-1,many,SVGRIAGGQTDTQY
TRBJ2-2,TRBV3-1,many,ASSPTGLAGTGELF
TRBJ2-1,TRBV6-5,.,ASSYHGTRRNNEQF
TRBJ1-2,TRBV5-4,.,ASSLDKELGYT
TRBJ2-5,TRBV12-3/TRBV12-4,many,ASTLAGGAAQY
TRBJ1-1,TRBV28,few,ASKQGITEAF